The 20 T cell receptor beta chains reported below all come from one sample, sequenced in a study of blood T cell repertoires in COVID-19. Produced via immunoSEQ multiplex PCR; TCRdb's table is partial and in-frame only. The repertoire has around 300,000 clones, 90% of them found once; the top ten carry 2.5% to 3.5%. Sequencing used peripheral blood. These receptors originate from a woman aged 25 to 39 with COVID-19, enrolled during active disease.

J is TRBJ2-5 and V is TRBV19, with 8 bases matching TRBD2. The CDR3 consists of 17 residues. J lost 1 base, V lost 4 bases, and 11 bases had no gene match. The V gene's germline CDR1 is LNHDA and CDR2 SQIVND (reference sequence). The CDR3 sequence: CASSTAGRGIPQETQYF. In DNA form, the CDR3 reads TGTGCCAGTAGTACCGCCGGGAGGGGGATACCCCAAGAGACCCAGTACTTC.

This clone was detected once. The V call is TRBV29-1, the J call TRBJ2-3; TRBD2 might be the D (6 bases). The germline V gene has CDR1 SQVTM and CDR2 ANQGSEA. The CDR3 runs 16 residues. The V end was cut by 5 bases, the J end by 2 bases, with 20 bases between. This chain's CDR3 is CSVTEGGSRVTDTQYF. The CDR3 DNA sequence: TGCAGCGTTACTGAAGGAGGGTCTAGGGTCACAGATACGCAGTATTTT.

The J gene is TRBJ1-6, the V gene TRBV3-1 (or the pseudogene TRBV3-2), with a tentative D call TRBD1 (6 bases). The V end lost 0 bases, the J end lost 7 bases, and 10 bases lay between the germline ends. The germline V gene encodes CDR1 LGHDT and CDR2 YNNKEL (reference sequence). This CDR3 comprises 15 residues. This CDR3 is CASSQERRGNSPLHF. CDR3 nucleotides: TGTGCCAGCAGCCAAGAGCGCAGGGGCAATTCACCCCTCCACTTT.

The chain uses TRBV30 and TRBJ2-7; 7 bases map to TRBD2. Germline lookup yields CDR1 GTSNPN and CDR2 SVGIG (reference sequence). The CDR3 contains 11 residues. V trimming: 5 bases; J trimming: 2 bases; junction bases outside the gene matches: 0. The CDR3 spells CAWAGAYEQYF. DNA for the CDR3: TGTGCCTGGGCGGGAGCCTACGAGCAGTACTTC.

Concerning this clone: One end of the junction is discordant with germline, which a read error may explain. CDR3 sequence: CASSDGTGLGTATQYF. The CDR3 nucleotides are TGTGCCAGCAGTGATGGGACAGGGTTGGGCACAGCTACGCAGTATTTT. The V gene is TRBV25-1, the J gene TRBJ2-3; 9 bases map to TRBD1. Germline loops: CDR1 MGHDK, CDR2 SYGVNS. The CDR3 totals 16 residues.

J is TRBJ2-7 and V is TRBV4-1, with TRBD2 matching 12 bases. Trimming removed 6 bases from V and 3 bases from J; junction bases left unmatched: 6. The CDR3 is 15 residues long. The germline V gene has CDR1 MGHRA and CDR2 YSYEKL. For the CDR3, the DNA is TGCGCCAGCAGTTTTGGACTAGCGGGACACTACGAGCAGTACTTC. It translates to CASSFGLAGHYEQYF.

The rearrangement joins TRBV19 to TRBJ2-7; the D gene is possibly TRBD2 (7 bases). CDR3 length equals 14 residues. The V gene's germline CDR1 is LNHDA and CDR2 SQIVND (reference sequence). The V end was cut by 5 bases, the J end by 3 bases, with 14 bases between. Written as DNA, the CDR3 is TGTGCCAGTAGTTTTCGGGGGGCGGACTACGAGCAGTACTTC. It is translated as CASSFRGADYEQYF. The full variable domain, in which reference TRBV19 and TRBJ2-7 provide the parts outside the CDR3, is DGGITQSPKYLFRKEGQNVTLSCEQNLNHDAMYWYRQDPGQGLRLIYYSQIVNDFQKGDIAEGYSVSREKKESFPLTVTSAQKNPTAFYLCASSFRGADYEQYFGPGTRLTVT.

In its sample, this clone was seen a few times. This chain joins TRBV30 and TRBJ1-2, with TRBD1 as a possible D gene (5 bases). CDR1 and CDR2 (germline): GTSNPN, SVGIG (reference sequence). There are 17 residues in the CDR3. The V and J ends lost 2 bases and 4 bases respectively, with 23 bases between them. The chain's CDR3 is CAWSTKITGGSSYGYTF. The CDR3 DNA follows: TGTGCCTGGAGTACGAAAATAACCGGGGGAAGTTCCTATGGCTACACCTTC.

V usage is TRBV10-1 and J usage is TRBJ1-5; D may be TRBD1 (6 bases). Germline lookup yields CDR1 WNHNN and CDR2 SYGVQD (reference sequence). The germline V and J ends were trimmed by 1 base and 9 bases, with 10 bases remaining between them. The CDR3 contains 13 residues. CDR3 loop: CASSEYREGPQHF. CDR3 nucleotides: TGCGCCAGCAGTGAGTACAGGGAAGGGCCCCAGCATTTT.

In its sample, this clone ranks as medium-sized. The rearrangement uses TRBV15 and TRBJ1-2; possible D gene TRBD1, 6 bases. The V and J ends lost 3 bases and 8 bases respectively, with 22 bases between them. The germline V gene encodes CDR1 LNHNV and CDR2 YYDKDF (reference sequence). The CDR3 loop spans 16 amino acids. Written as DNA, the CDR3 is TGTGCCACCAGCAGGGGCTCTAATGACAGGTTATACGGCTACACCTTC. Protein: CATSRGSNDRLYGYTF.

The CDR3 protein is CASSPIVSSYNEQFF. The CDR3 bases are TGTGCCAGCTCACCGATAGTGAGCTCCTACAATGAGCAGTTCTTC. The J gene is TRBJ2-1, the V gene TRBV18, with D unresolved. The V and J ends lost 3 bases and 0 bases respectively, with 9 bases between them. This CDR3 contains 15 residues. CDR1 and CDR2 (germline): KGHSH, LQKENI.

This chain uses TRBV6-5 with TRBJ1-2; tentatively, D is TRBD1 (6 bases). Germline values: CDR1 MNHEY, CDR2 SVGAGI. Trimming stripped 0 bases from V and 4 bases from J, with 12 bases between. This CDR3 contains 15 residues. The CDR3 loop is CASSYSPWTAYGYTF. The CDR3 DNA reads TGTGCCAGCAGTTACTCACCCTGGACAGCCTATGGCTACACCTTC.

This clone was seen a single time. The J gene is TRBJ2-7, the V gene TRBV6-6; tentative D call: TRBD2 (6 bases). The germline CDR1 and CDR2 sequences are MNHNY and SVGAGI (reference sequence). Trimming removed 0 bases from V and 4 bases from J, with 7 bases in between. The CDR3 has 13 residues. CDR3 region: CASSYSEGYEQYF. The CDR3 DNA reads TGTGCCAGCAGTTACTCGGAGGGGTACGAGCAGTACTTC.

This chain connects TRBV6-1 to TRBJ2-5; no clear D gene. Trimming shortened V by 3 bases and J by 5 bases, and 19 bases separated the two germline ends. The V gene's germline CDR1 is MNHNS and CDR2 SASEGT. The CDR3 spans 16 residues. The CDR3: CASSDSGRSESETQYF. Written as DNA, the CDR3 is TGTGCCAGCAGTGATTCGGGTCGGAGCGAGAGTGAGACCCAGTACTTC.

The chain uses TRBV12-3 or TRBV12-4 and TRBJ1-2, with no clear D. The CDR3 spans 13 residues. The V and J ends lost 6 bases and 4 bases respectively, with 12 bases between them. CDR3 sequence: CASSLDGLYGYTF. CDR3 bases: TGTGCCAGCAGCCTTGACGGACTCTATGGCTACACCTTC.

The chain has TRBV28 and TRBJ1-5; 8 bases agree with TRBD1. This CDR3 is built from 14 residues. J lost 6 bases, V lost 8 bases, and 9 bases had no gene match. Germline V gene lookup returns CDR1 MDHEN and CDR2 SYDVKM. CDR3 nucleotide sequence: TGTGCCAGCCGGTATCAGGGGGCGGGTCAGCCCCAGCATTTT. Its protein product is CASRYQGAGQPQHF.

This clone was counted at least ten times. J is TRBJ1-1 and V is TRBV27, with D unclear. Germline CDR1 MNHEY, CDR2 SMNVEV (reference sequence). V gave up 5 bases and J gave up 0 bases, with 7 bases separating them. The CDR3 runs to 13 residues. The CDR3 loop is CASSPQMNTEAFF. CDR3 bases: TGTGCCAGCAGTCCCCAGATGAACACTGAAGCTTTCTTT.

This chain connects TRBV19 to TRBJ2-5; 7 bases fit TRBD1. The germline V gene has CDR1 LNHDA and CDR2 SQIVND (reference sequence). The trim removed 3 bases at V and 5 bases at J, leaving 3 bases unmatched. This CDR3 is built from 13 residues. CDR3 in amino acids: CASSIGQEETQYF. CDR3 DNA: TGTGCCAGTAGTATTGGACAGGAGGAGACCCAGTACTTC.

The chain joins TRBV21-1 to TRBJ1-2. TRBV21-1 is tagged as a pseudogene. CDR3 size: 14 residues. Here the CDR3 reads CASSKEGRNYGYTF. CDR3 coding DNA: TGTGCCAGCAGCAAGGAGGGCAGAAACTATGGCTACACCTTC.

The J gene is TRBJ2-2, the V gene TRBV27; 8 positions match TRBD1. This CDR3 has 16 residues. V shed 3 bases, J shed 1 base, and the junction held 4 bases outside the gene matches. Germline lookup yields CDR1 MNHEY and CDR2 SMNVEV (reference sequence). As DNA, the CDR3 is TGTGCCAGCAGTTTTGACAGGGGAGGGAACACCGGGGAGCTGTTTTTT. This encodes CASSFDRGGNTGELFF.